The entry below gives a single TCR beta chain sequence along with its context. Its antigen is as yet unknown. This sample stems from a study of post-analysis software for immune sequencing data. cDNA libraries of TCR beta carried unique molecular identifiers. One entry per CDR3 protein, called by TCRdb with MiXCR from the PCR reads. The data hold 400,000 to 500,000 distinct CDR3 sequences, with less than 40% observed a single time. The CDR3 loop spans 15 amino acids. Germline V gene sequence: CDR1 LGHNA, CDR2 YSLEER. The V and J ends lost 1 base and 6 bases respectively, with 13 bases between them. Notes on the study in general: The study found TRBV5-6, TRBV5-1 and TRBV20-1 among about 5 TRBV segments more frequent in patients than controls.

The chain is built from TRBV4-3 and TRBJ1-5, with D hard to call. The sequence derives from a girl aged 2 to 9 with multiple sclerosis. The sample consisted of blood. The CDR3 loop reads CASSQGLPSVQPQHF. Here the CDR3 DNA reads TGCGCCAGCAGCCAAGGACTTCCCTCCGTTCAGCCCCAGCATTTT.